This T cell receptor beta chain originates from a study of CD8+ T cells in alopecia areata. The authors extracted RNA and reverse transcribed it into cDNA as the sequencing template. TCRdb keeps only in-frame clones here, not all; method: immunoSEQ multiplex PCR. Among fewer than 200,000 clones, approximately 56% were seen once, and the ten largest hold about 14%. Study-wide results and limits: Scalp data also include sequences from resident alphabeta T cells of normal skin.

Of note for this clone: Its antigen is unidentified.

The starting material was CD4+ T cells sorted from blood, obtained at week 0. The source is a human donor with alopecia areata.

CDR3 residues: CASSLMGGSYEQYF. The CDR3 DNA sequence: TGTGCCAGCAGCTTGATGGGGGGCTCCTACGAGCAGTACTTC. The chain combines TRBV7-8 with TRBJ2-7; possible D gene TRBD2, 6 bases. The CDR3 loop spans 14 amino acids. The germline V gene encodes CDR1 SGHVS and CDR2 FQNEAQ. V shed 3 bases and J shed 0 bases, with 9 bases lying between them.